A single T cell receptor (beta chain) is shown here with its context. Its antigen remains unidentified. This record belongs to a study of T cell responses to AZD1222 COVID-19 vaccine. As for the study in general: It was second doses at about 4 or about 12 weeks that were pooled. Broader study findings: Vaccination with two AZD1222 doses was followed by a rise in Spike-specific TCR breadth and depth. Possibly, clonal diversity was underestimated; donors were largely white British and included more females. Every sample of the repertoires postdated the peak T cell response.

Generated by immunoSEQ multiplex PCR, the TCRdb table keeps only in-frame clones and is missing some. The sample holds roughly 130,000 clones, 92% seen once. CDR1 is MNHEY and CDR2 is SVGAGI in the germline V gene. This CDR3 spans 13 amino acids. V was trimmed by 0 bases and J by 9 bases, leaving 12 bases between them. This material consisted of peripheral blood, taken on day 0 of AZD1222 vaccination. The chain recombines TRBV6-5 with TRBJ2-7; no firm D call. The TCR originated in an adult in good health. The CDR3 loop reads CASSYSANSGQYF. The CDR3 DNA sequence: TGTGCCAGCAGTTACTCGGCGAACTCCGGGCAGTACTTC.